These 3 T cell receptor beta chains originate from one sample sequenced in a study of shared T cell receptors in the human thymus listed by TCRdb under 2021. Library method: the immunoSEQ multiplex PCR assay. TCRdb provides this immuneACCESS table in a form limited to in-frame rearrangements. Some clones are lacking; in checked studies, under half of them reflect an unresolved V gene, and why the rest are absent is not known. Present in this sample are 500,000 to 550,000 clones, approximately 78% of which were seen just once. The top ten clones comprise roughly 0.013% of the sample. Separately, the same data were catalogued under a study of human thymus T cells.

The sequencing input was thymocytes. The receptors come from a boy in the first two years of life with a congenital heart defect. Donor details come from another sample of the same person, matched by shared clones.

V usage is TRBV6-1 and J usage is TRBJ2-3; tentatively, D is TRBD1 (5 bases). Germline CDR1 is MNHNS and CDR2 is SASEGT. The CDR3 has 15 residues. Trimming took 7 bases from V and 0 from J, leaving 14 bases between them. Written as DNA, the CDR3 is TGTGCCAGCATACATATAGGGGCTAGCACAGATACGCAGTATTTT. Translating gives CASIHIGASTDTQYF.

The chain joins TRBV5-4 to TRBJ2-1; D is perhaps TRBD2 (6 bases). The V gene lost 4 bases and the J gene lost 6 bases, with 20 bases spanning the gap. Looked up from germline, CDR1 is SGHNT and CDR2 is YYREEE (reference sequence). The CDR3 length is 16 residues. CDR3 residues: CASSQDSGVEGNEQFF. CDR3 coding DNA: TGTGCCAGCAGCCAAGATTCGGGAGTGGAGGGCAATGAGCAGTTCTTC. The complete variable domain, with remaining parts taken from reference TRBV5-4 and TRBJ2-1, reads ETGVTQSPTHLIKTRGQQVTLRCSSQSGHNTVSWYQQALGQGPQFIFQYYREEENGRGNFPPRFSGLQFPNYSSELNVNALELDDSALYLCASSQDSGVEGNEQFFGPGTRLTVL.

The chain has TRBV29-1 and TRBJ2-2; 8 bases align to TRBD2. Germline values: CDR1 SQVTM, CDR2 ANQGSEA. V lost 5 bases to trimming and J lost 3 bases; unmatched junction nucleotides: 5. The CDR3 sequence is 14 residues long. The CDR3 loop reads CSVQPLADTGELFF. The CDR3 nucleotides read TGCAGCGTTCAGCCACTAGCGGACACCGGGGAGCTGTTTTTT.